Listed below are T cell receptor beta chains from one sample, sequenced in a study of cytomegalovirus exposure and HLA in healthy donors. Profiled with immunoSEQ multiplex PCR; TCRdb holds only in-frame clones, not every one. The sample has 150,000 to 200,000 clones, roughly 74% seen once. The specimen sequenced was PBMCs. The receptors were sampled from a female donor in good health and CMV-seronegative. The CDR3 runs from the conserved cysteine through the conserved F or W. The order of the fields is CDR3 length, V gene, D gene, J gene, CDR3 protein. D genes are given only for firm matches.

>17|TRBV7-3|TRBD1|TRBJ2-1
CASSPQGTAGSYNEQFF
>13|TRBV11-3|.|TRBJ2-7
CASSPGLTYEQYF
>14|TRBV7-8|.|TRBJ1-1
CASSLGQMNTEAFF
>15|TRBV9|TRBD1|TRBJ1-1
CASSASQGANTEAFF
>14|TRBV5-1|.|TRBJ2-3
CASRRFPYTDTQYF
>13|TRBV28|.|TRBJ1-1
CASSLNRQVEAFF
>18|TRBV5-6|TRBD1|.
CASSLGDRDFKNAYEQYF
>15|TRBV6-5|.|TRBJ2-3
CASSYLSGSTDTQYF
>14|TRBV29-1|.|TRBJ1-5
CSVKQGDSNQPQHF
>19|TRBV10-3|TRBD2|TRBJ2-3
CAISEEYSFEREGRYTQYF
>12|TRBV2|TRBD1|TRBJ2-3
CASSDRADTQYF
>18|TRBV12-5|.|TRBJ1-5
CASGLAVFMGGGNQPQHF
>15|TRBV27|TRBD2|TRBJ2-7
CASSLRSGGNYEQYF
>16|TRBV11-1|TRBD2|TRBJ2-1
CASSPRTSGGFDEQFF
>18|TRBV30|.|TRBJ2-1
CAWSRDRAGRTSENEQFF
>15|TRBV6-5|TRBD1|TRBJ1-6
CASSSVTGGYSPLHF
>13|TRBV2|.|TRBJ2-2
CAGGGVFTGELFF
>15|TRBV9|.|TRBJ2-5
CASSVTGGLQETQYF
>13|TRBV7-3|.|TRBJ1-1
CASSLQGNTEAFF
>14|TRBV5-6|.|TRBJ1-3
CASSRNIFGNTIYF
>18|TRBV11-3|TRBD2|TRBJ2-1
CASRGLAGASSSYNEQFF
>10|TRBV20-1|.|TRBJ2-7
CSARLTREYF
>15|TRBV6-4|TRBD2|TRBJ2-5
CASSSGTSDRETQYF
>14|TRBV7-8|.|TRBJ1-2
CASSPRLPLYGYTF
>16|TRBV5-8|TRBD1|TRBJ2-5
CASSLSGTGAQETQYF
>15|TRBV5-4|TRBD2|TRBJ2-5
CASRLAGGPVETQYF
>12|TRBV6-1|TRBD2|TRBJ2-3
CASSSLADTQYF